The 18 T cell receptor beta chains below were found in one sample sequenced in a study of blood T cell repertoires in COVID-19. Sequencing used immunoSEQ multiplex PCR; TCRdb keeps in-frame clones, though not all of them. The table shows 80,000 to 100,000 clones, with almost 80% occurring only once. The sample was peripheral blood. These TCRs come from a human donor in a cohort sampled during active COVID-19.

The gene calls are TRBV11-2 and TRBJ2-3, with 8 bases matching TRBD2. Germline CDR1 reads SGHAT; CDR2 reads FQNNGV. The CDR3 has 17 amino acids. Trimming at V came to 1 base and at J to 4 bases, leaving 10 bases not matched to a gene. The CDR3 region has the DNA TGTGCCAGCAGCTTAGTGGGTGCGGGAGGTGTAGCAGATACGCAGTATTTT. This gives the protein CASSLVGAGGVADTQYF.

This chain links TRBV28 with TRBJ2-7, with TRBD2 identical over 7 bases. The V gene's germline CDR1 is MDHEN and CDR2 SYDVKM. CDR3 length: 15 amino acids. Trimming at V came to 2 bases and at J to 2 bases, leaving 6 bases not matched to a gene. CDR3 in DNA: TGTGCCAGCAGTTTAAGGCGGGGGACCACCTACGAGCAGTACTTC. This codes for CASSLRRGTTYEQYF.

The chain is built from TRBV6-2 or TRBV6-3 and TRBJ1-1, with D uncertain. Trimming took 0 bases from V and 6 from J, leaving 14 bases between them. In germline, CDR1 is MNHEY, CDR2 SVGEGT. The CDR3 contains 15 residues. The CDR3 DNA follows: TGTGCCAGCAGTTACTCTGGCGGTATCTCGGCTGAAGCTTTCTTT. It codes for CASSYSGGISAEAFF.

CDR3: CASSDRGNQPQHF. The CDR3 region has the DNA TGTGCCAGCAGTGACAGAGGCAATCAGCCCCAGCATTTT. The gene calls are TRBV12-3 or TRBV12-4 and TRBJ1-5; tentatively, D is TRBD1 (5 bases). The CDR3 extends over 13 amino acids. The V and J ends lost 5 bases and 2 bases respectively, with 7 bases between them.

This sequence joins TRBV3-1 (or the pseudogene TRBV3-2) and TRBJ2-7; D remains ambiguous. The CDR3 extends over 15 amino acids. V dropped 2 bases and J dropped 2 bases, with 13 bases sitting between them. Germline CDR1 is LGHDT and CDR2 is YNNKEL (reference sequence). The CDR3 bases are TGTGCCAGCAGCCAACGTCTAAATGGGCCCTACGAGCAGTACTTC. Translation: CASSQRLNGPYEQYF.

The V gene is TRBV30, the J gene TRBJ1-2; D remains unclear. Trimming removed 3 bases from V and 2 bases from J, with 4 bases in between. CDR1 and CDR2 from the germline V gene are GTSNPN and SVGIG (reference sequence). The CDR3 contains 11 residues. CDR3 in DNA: TGTGCCTGGAGCGGGAACTATGGCTACACCTTC. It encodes CAWSGNYGYTF.

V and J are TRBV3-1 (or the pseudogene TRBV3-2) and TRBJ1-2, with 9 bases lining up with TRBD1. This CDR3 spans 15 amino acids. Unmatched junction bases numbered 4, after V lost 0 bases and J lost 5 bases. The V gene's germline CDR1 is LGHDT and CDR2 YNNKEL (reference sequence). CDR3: CASSQEDRGFYGYTF. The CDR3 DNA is TGTGCCAGCAGCCAAGAGGACAGGGGATTTTATGGCTACACCTTC.

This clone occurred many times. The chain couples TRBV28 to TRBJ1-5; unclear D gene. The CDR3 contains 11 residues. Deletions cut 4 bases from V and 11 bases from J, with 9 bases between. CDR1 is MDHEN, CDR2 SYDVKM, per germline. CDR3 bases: TGTGCCAGCAGTTCCTCCCGCGCCCAGCATTTT. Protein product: CASSSSRAQHF. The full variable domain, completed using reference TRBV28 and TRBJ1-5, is DVKVTQSSRYLVKRTGEKVFLECVQDMDHENMFWYRQDPGLGLRLIYFSYDVKMKEKGDIPEGYSVSREKKERFSLILESASTNQTSMYLCASSSSRAQHFGDGTRLSIL.

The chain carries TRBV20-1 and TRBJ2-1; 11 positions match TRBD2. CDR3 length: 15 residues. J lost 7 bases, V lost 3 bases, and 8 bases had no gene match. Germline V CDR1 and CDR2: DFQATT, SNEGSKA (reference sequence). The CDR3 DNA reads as TGCAGTGCTAGTCTTAGCGGGGGGGCATATAATGAGCAGTTCTTC. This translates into CSASLSGGAYNEQFF.

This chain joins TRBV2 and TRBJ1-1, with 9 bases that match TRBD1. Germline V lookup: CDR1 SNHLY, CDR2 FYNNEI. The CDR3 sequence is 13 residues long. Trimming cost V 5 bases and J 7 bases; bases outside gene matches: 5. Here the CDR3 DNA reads TGTGCCAGCAGTACACAGGGGGCAGGTGAAGCTTTCTTT. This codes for CASSTQGAGEAFF.

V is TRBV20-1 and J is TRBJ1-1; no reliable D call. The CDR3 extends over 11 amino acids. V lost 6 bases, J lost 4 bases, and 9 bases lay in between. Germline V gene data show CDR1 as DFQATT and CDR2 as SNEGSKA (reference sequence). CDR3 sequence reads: CSASRATEAFF. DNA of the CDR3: TGCAGTGCCAGTAGAGCCACTGAAGCTTTCTTT.

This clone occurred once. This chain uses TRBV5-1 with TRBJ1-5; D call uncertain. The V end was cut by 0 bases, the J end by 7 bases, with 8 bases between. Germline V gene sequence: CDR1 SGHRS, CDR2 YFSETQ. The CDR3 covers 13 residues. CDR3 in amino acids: CASSLGAGQPQHF. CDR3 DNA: TGCGCCAGCAGCTTGGGGGCGGGACAGCCCCAGCATTTT. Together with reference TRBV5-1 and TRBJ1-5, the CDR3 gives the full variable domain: KAGVTQTPRYLIKTRGQQVTLSCSPISGHRSVSWYQQTPGQGLQFLFEYFSETQRNKGNFPGRFSGRQFSNSRSEMNVSTLELGDSALYLCASSLGAGQPQHFGDGTRLSIL.

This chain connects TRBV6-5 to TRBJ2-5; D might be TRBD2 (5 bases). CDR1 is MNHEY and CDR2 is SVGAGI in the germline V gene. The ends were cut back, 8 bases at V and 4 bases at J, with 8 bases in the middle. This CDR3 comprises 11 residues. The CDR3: CASEGLETQYF. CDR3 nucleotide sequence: TGTGCCAGCGAGGGTCTAGAGACCCAGTACTTC.

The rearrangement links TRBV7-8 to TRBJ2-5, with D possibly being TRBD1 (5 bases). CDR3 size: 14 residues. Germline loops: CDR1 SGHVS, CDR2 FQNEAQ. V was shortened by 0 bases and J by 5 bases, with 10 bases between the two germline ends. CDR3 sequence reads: CASSLAAGPETQYF. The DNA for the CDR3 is TGTGCCAGCAGCTTAGCGGCAGGGCCGGAGACCCAGTACTTC.

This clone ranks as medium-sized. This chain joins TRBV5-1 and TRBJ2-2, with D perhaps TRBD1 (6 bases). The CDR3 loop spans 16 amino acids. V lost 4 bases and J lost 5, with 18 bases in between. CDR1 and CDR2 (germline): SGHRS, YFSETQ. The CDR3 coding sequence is TGCGCCAGCAGCGCCACGACAGGAGCTGAGACCGGGGAGCTGTTTTTT. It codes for CASSATTGAETGELFF. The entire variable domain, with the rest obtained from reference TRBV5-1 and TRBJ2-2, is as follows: KAGVTQTPRYLIKTRGQQVTLSCSPISGHRSVSWYQQTPGQGLQFLFEYFSETQRNKGNFPGRFSGRQFSNSRSEMNVSTLELGDSALYLCASSATTGAETGELFFGEGSRLTVL.

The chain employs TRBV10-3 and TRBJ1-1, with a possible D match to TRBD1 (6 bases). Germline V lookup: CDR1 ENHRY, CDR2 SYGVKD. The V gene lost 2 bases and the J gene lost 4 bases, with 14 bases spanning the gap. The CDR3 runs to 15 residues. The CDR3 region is CAISENQGIGTEAFF. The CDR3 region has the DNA TGTGCCATCAGTGAGAATCAGGGGATCGGCACTGAAGCTTTCTTT.

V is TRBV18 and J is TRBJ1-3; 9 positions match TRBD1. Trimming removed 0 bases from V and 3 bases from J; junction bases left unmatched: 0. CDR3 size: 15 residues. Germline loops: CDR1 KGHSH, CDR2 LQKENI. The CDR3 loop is CASSPPTGGGNTIYF. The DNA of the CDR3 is TGTGCCAGCTCACCACCGACAGGGGGTGGAAACACCATATATTTT.

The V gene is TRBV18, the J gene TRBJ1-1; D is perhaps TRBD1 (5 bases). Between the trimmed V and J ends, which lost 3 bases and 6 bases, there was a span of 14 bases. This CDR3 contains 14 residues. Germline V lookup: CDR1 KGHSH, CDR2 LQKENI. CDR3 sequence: CASSPAGRGAEAFF. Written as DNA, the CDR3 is TGTGCCAGCTCACCGGCAGGTAGGGGTGCTGAAGCTTTCTTT.